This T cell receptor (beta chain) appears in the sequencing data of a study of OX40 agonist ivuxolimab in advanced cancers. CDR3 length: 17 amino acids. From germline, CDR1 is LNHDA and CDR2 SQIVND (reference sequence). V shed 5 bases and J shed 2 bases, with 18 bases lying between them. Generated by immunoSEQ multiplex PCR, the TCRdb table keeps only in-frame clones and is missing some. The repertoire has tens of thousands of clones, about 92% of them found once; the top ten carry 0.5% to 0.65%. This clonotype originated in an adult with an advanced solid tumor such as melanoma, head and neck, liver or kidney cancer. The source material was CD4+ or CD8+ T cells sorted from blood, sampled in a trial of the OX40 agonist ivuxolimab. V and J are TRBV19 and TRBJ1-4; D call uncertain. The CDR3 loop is CASSARGGFQTNEKLFF. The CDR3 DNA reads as TGTGCCAGTAGTGCCCGAGGAGGATTCCAGACTAATGAAAAACTGTTTTTT.